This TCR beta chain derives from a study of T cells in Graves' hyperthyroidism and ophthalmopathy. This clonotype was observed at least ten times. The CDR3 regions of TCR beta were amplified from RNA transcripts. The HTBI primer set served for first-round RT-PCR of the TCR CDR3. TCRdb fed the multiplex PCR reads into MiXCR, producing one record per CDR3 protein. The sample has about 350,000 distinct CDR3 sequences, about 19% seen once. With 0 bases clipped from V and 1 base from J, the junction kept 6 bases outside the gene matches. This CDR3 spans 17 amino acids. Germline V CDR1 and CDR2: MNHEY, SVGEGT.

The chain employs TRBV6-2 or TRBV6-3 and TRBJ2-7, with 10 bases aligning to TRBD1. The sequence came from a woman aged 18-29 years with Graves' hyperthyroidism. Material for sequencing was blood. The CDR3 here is CASSYSDRGQVSYEQYF. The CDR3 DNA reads TGTGCCAGCAGTTACTCCGACAGGGGGCAAGTGTCCTACGAGCAGTACTTC.